This T cell receptor beta chain was identified in a study of identical twins. The study, taken as a whole, reports: Alpha sequences that were out-of-frame and twin-shared showed an excess of low generation probability.

This clonotype was seen a single time. No antigen is known for it. Via MiXCR, TCRdb re-called the 5' RACE reads, giving one row per CDR3 protein. The sample lists 1.5 million to 2 million distinct CDR3 sequences, about 30% occurring once. The material sequenced was cord blood. The receptor comes from a newborn girl in good health.

Written as DNA, the CDR3 is TGCGCCAGCAGCCAGGTTCGGATAGCCTCTGGAAACACCATATATTTT. Protein sequence: CASSQVRIASGNTIYF. The chain carries TRBV4-1 and TRBJ1-3; no definite D call. This CDR3 contains 16 residues. The germline V and J ends were trimmed by 3 bases and 0 bases, with 12 bases remaining between them. CDR1 is MGHRA, CDR2 YSYEKL, per germline.